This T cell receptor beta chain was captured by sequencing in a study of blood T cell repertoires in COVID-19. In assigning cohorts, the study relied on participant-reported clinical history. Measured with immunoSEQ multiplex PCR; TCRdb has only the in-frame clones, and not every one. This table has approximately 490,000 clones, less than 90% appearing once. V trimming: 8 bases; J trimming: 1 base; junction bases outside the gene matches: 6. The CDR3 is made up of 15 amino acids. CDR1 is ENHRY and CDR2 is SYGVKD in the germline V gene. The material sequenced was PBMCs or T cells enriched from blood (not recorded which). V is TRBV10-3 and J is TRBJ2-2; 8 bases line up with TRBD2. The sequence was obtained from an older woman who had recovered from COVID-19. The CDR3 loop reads CAIGGLAGNTGELFF. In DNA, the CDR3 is TGTGCCATCGGTGGCCTAGCGGGGAACACCGGGGAGCTGTTTTTT.